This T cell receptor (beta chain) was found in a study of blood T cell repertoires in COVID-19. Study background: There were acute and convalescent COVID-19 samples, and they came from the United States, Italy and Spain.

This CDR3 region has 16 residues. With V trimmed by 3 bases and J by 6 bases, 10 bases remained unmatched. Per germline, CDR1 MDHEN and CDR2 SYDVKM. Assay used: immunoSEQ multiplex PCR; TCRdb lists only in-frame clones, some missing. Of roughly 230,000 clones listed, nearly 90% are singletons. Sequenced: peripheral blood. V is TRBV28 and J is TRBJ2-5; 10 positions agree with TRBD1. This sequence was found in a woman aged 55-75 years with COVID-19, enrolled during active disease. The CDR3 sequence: CASSLIGTGVGKTQYF. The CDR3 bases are TGTGCCAGCAGTTTGATCGGGACAGGGGTGGGGAAGACCCAGTACTTC.